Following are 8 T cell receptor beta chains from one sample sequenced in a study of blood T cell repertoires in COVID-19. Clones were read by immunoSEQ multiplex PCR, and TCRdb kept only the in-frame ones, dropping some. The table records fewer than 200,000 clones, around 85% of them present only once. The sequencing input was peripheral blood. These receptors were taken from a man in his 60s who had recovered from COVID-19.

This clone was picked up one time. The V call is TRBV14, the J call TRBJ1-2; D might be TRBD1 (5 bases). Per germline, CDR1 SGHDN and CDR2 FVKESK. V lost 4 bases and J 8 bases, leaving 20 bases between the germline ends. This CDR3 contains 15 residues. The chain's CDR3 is CASSRSAGVAWGYTF. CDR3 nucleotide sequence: TGTGCCAGCAGCCGCTCGGCGGGGGTAGCGTGGGGCTACACCTTC.

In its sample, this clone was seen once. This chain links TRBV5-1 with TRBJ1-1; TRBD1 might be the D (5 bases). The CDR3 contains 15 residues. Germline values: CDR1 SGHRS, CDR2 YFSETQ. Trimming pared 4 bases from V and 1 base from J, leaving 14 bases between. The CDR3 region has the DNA TGCGCCAGCAGCCCCCTGGCCGGGGGGAACACTGAAGCTTTCTTT. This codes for CASSPLAGGNTEAFF.

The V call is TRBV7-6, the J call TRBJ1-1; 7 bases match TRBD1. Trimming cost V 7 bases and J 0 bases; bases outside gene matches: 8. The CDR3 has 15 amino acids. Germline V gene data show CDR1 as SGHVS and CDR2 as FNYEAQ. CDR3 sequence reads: CASTKGQLMNTEAFF. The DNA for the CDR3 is TGTGCCAGCACGAAGGGACAGCTAATGAACACTGAAGCTTTCTTT.

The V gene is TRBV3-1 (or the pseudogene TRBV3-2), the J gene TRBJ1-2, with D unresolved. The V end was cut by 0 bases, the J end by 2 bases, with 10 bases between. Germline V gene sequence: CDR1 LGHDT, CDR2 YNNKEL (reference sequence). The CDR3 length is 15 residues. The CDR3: CASSQDPRSNYGYTF. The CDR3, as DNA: TGTGCCAGCAGCCAAGACCCCAGATCCAACTATGGCTACACCTTC.

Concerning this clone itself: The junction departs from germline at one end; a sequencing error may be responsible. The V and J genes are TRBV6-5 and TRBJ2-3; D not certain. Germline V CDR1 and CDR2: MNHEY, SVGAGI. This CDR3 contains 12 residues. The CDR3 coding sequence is TGTGCCACCAGTACAGGCACAGATACGCAGTATTTT. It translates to CATSTGTDTQYF.

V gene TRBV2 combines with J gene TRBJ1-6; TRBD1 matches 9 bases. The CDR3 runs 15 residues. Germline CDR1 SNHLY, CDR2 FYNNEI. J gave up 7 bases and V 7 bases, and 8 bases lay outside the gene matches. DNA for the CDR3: TGTGCCAGCATATCTAAACAGGGGGCAAATTCACCCCTCCACTTT. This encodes CASISKQGANSPLHF.

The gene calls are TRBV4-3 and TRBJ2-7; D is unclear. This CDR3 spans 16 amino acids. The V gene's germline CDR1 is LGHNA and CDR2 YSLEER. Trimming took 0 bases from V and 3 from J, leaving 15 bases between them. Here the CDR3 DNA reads TGCGCCAGCAGCCAAGATTGGAGATCGACGGACTACGAGCAGTACTTC. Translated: CASSQDWRSTDYEQYF.

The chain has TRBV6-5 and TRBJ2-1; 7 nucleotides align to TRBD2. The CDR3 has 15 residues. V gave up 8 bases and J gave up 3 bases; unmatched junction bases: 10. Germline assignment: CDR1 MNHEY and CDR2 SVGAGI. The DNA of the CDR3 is TGTGCCAGCCAGGTCGGCGGGGGTCGCTACAATGAGCAGTTCTTC. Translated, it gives CASQVGGGRYNEQFF.